This T cell receptor beta chain was sequenced for a study of T cell changes during pregnancy in multiple sclerosis (dated by TCRdb to between 2018 and 2020). Looking at the study overall: The study examined how the T cell repertoire changed over the course of pregnancy in women with multiple sclerosis.

Details on this clone: Its antigen remains undetermined. No base quality information exists; no much larger clone differs at one position.

The library was generated by the immunoSEQ multiplex PCR assay. In TCRdb, the immuneACCESS table is reduced to in-frame sequences with V and J assigned. These tables do not hold every clone; where another copy was compared, an unresolved V gene accounts for under half, and the others remain unexplained. This sample has about 44,000 clones in its table, and 89% of those were observed once. 0.95% to 1.5% of the sample lies in the top ten. CDR3 length: 15 amino acids, cysteine to phenylalanine. Only the CDR3 DNA is retained, 45 bases long and in frame from the first base. V has 4 bases trimmed and J has 2 bases trimmed; junction bases matching no gene number 6. The germline V gene yields SGDLS for CDR1 and YYNGEE for CDR2.

This receptor was obtained from a female donor with multiple sclerosis, enrolled in a pregnancy study. Sequences were derived from CD4+ T cells from peripheral blood mononuclear cells, sampled after pregnancy. This chain joins TRBV9 to TRBJ2-3, with TRBD2 identical over 8 junction bases. The DNA sequence is given as TGTGCCAGCAGCTTAAGCGGGGGATCCACAGATACGCAGTATTTT. The encoded protein is CASSLSGGSTDTQYF.